One T cell receptor beta chain is described in this entry. What it binds is not known. The data were produced by immunoSEQ multiplex PCR, yet TCRdb's version contains in-frame clones alone and is incomplete. The sample holds over 150,000 clones, 80% to 95% seen once. The entry originates in a study of T cell responses to AZD1222 COVID-19 vaccine. Overall study results and limits: Donor demographics were predominantly white British with a female majority; clonal diversity may be underestimated.

CDR1 is DFQATT and CDR2 is SNEGSKA in the germline V gene (reference sequence). The CDR3 spans 13 residues. V trimming: 3 bases; J trimming: 6 bases; junction bases outside the gene matches: 8. This TCR was sampled from an adult who received the AZD1222 COVID-19 vaccine. V usage is TRBV20-1 and J usage is TRBJ2-7, with 7 bases aligning to TRBD1. The sequenced sample was peripheral blood, obtained 28 days after the second AZD1222 dose. CDR3 coding DNA: TGCAGTGCTAGTCAGGGGGTCACTACCGAGCAGTACTTC. Its protein is CSASQGVTTEQYF.